This TCR beta chain was captured by sequencing in a study of shared T cell receptors in the human thymus. The repertoire was sequenced with immunoSEQ multiplex PCR; TCRdb's copy has only in-frame clones and lacks some. This sample yields hundreds of thousands of clones, of which approximately 95% are seen a single time; roughly 0.02% belongs to the top ten. This CDR3 comprises 15 residues. Per the germline V gene, CDR1 is MNHNS and CDR2 is SASEGT. The V end lost 1 base, the J end lost 6 bases, and 14 bases lay between the germline ends. The chain uses TRBV6-1 and TRBJ2-3; the D gene could be TRBD1 or TRBD2 (5 bases each). This receptor was identified in a human donor. Sequenced material: thymocytes. The CDR3 protein is CASSEVGTRQDTQYF. CDR3 nucleotide sequence: TGTGCCAGCAGTGAAGTGGGGACCCGGCAGGATACGCAGTATTTT.